This TCR beta chain was sequenced in a study of blood T cell repertoires in COVID-19. About the research overall: The samples span acute and convalescent COVID-19 from the United States, Italy and Spain. Sources were T cells, B-cell-depleted T cells, or PBMCs; the material itself was cDNA or gDNA.

The CDR3 length is 15 residues. V was trimmed by 2 bases and J by 1 base, leaving 11 bases between them. Germline-derived CDR1 and CDR2 are SNHLY and FYNNEI. Source study methods: Estimates of nucleated cell counts were drawn from the amplification of reference gene primers. Generated by immunoSEQ multiplex PCR, the TCRdb table keeps only in-frame clones and is missing some. V, J and clone size are taken as reported in that table, and D and trimming were inferred from the DNA itself. The sample lists roughly 85,000 clones; 86% were seen once. Input material: peripheral blood. The TCR originated in a man between 50 and 59 years old with active or convalescent COVID-19. This rearrangement joins TRBV2 to TRBJ1-1; the D is unclear. CDR3 bases: TGTGCCAGCAGTGAACTGAGGGCAGAGAACACTGAAGCTTTCTTT. Translating it yields CASSELRAENTEAFF.